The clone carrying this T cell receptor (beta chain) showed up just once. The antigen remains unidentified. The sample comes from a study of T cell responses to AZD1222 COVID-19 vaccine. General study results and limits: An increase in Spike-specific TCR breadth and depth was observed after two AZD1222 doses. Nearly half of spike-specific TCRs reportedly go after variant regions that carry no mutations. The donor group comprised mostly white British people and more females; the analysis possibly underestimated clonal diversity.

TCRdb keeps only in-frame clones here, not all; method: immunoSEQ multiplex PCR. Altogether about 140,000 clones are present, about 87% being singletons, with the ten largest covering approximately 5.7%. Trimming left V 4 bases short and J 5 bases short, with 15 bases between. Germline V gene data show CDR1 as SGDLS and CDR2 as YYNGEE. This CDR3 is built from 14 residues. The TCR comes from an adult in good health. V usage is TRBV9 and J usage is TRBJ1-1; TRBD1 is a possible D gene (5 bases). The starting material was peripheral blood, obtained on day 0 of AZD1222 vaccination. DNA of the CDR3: TGTGCCAGCAGCCACGCCGGGACGGCGACTGAAGCTTTCTTT. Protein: CASSHAGTATEAFF.